Listed below are T cell receptor beta chains from one sample, sequenced in a study of spatial heterogeneity in lung cancer. From the 5' RACE reads, TCRdb called clonotypes with MiXCR, one entry per CDR3 protein. The repertoire has thousands of distinct CDR3 sequences, less than 6.5% of them found once; the top ten carry roughly 23%. Material: lung tumor tissue, obtained at surgery. Source of these receptors: a female donor with early-stage non-small cell lung cancer. Each CDR3 is given with its conserved first and last residue. The order of the fields is V gene, D gene, clone size, J gene, CDR3 protein, CDR3 DNA. The D gene is left open where the match is weak. A row's size may be missing; if present it is once, few, many or a size class.

TRBV6-6	TRBD1	many	TRBJ1-3	CASRTGTGGNTIYF	TGTGCCAGCAGGACCGGGACAGGAGGAAACACCATATATTTT
TRBV20-1	-	many	TRBJ1-5	CSASGQPNQPQHF	TGCAGTGCTAGTGGACAGCCCAATCAGCCCCAGCATTTT
TRBV9	-	many	TRBJ2-5	CASSVGGAPFQETQYF	TGTGCCAGCAGCGTAGGGGGGGCCCCTTTCCAAGAGACCCAGTACTTC
TRBV28	-	-	TRBJ2-7	CASSLTGLTYEQYF	TGTGCCAGCAGCCTAACAGGTCTCACCTACGAGCAGTACTTC
TRBV12-3/TRBV12-4	TRBD2	many	TRBJ2-1	CASTAGGGSYNEQFF	TGTGCCAGCACCGCGGGGGGGGGCTCCTACAATGAGCAGTTCTTC
TRBV27	-	few	TRBJ1-4	CASSPTRAHNEKLFF	TGTGCCAGCAGTCCCACCAGGGCTCATAATGAAAAACTGTTTTTT
TRBV5-5	TRBD1	many	TRBJ1-5	CASSLGQGYSNQPQHF	TGTGCCAGCAGCCTGGGACAGGGATATAGCAATCAGCCCCAGCATTTT
TRBV6-5	-	few	TRBJ1-5	CASRLTGDFSGNQPQHF	TGTGCCAGCAGACTGACCGGGGACTTCTCGGGCAATCAGCCCCAGCATTTT
TRBV7-2	TRBD2	-	TRBJ2-2	CASSLTIAGPRELFF	TGTGCCAGCAGCTTAACCATAGCGGGCCCCAGGGAGCTGTTTTTT
TRBV19	-	many	TRBJ2-2	CASTSGGNTGELFF	TGTGCCAGTACATCTGGGGGGAACACCGGGGAGCTGTTTTTT
TRBV6-1	-	many	TRBJ1-1	CASSYSRGNTEAFF	TGTGCCAGCAGTTATAGTAGAGGGAACACTGAAGCTTTCTTT
TRBV20-1	-	many	TRBJ1-1	CSAKNTNLNTEAFF	TGCAGTGCTAAAAACACAAATTTGAACACTGAAGCTTTCTTT
TRBV3-1	-	-	TRBJ2-7	CASSQGSYEQYF	TGTGCCAGCAGCCAAGGGTCCTACGAGCAGTACTTC
TRBV19	-	many	TRBJ2-3	CASSIRTSTDTQYF	TGTGCCAGTAGTATCCGGACTAGCACAGATACGCAGTATTTT
TRBV7-9	TRBD2	many	TRBJ2-2	CASSLISGTNTGELFF	TGTGCCAGCAGCTTAATTAGCGGGACGAACACCGGGGAGCTGTTTTTT
TRBV12-3/TRBV12-4	TRBD2	-	TRBJ2-3	CASSQPLADSTDTQYF	TGTGCCAGCAGTCAACCGCTAGCGGATAGCACAGATACGCAGTATTTT
TRBV5-5	-	few	TRBJ1-1	CASSSGGPEAFF	TGTGCCAGCAGCTCCGGGGGCCCTGAAGCTTTCTTT
TRBV7-2	-	many	TRBJ2-5	CASSLGLSSPQYF	TGTGCCAGCAGCTTAGGACTAAGTAGTCCCCAGTACTTC
TRBV20-1	TRBD2	many	TRBJ2-3	CSARPLRLAPTDTQYF	TGCAGTGCTAGGCCCCTTCGACTAGCGCCCACAGATACGCAGTATTTT
TRBV20-1	TRBD2	many	TRBJ2-7	CSAIAGEPYEQYF	TGCAGTGCTATAGCGGGGGAGCCCTACGAGCAGTACTTC
TRBV7-2	TRBD1	many	TRBJ2-3	CASSLFGGRGRTDTQYF	TGTGCCAGCAGCTTATTTGGGGGCAGGGGGCGCACAGATACGCAGTATTTT
TRBV15	-	few	TRBJ2-1	CATSRDLGAGPSGISYNEQFF	TGTGCCACCAGCAGAGATCTTGGTGCGGGCCCCTCCGGGATATCCTACAATGAGCAGTTCTTC
TRBV5-5	TRBD1	-	TRBJ2-4	CASSFGDRGRVDIQYF	TGTGCCAGCAGCTTTGGGGACAGGGGTCGCGTAGACATTCAGTACTTC
TRBV12-3/TRBV12-4	TRBD2	many	TRBJ2-5	CASSLAGGIETQYF	TGTGCCAGCAGCTTAGCGGGGGGGATAGAGACCCAGTACTTC
TRBV12-3/TRBV12-4	-	medium-sized	TRBJ1-2	CASSPALYGYTF	TGTGCCAGCAGCCCGGCCCTCTATGGCTACACCTTC
TRBV7-2	-	many	TRBJ1-2	CASSLSGMDYGYTF	TGTGCCAGCAGCTTGTCAGGCATGGACTATGGCTACACCTTC
TRBV6-5	TRBD2	many	TRBJ2-4	CASSKRGVDIQYF	TGTGCCAGCAGTAAGCGGGGGGTGGACATTCAGTACTTC
TRBV4-3	TRBD2	many	TRBJ2-3	CASSRRTSGRNTDTQYF	TGCGCCAGCAGCCGCCGAACTAGCGGGAGGAACACAGATACGCAGTATTTT
TRBV10-3	-	many	TRBJ2-5	CAISELQGETQYF	TGTGCCATCAGTGAGTTGCAGGGGGAGACCCAGTACTTC
TRBV7-8	-	many	TRBJ1-5	CASSLSGPFNQPQHF	TGTGCCAGCAGCTTATCCGGGCCTTTCAATCAGCCCCAGCATTTT
TRBV29-1	-	many	TRBJ2-3	CSGWQGKTDTQYF	TGCAGCGGGTGGCAGGGGAAAACAGATACGCAGTATTTT
TRBV7-8	-	many	TRBJ2-3	CASTPSWPTDTQYF	TGTGCCAGCACCCCTTCTTGGCCCACAGATACGCAGTATTTT
TRBV7-2	TRBD2	medium-sized	TRBJ2-1	CASNPILAVYNEQFF	TGTGCCAGCAACCCAATTCTAGCGGTCTACAATGAGCAGTTCTTC
TRBV5-4	-	medium-sized	TRBJ2-5	CASSLAETQYF	TGTGCCAGCAGCTTGGCGGAGACCCAGTACTTC
TRBV6-5	-	many	TRBJ2-2	CASSYSGRVDTGELFF	TGTGCCAGCAGTTACTCGGGCAGGGTGGACACCGGGGAGCTGTTTTTT
TRBV20-1	TRBD1	many	TRBJ2-1	CSAAGTGDSLEQFF	TGCAGTGCCGCTGGGACAGGGGATAGCCTAGAGCAGTTCTTC
TRBV12-3/TRBV12-4	-	many	TRBJ2-3	CASSPVSGFNGDTQYF	TGTGCCAGCAGTCCAGTTTCAGGGTTCAATGGTGATACGCAGTATTTT
TRBV18	-	many	TRBJ2-3	CASSPTISTDTQYF	TGTGCCAGCTCACCAACTATAAGCACAGATACGCAGTATTTT
TRBV28	-	-	TRBJ1-6	CASRRGGFENSPLHF	TGTGCCAGCAGAAGAGGGGGGTTCGAGAATTCACCCCTCCACTTT
TRBV6-2/TRBV6-3	-	few	TRBJ1-5	CASSSLRNQPQHF	TGTGCCAGTTCCTCCCTTCGGAATCAGCCCCAGCATTTT
TRBV7-3	-	-	TRBJ2-3	CASSESTDTQYF	TGTGCCAGCAGCGAAAGCACAGATACGCAGTATTTT